Listed below are T cell receptor beta chains from one sample, sequenced in a study of blood T cell repertoires in COVID-19. Method: immunoSEQ multiplex PCR; TCRdb's copy keeps in-frame clones and lacks some. Among under 200,000 clones listed, 82% were seen once. Sequencing used peripheral blood. These receptors originate from a woman aged 55-70 years with COVID-19, enrolled during active disease. Each CDR3 is given with its conserved first and last residue. The order of the fields is V gene, D gene, J gene, clone size, CDR3 DNA, CDR3 protein. A D gene is named only where the DNA matches it firmly. Not every row has a clone size; where given, it reads once, few, many or a size class.

v_gene: TRBV28; d_gene: .; j_gene: TRBJ1-5; abundance: .; CDR3nt: TGTGCCAGCAGTTCCGCAGGGGCTAGTCAGCCCCAGCATTTT; CDR3aa: CASSSAGASQPQHF
v_gene: TRBV7-2; d_gene: .; j_gene: TRBJ2-5; abundance: .; CDR3nt: TGTGCCAGCAGCTTAGGGGGGGGGCTGGAGACCCAGTACTTC; CDR3aa: CASSLGGGLETQYF
v_gene: TRBV6-1; d_gene: TRBD1; j_gene: TRBJ1-5; abundance: .; CDR3nt: TGTGCCAGCAGTGATCGACAGGGGATCGGCAATCAGCCCCAGCATTTT; CDR3aa: CASSDRQGIGNQPQHF
v_gene: TRBV5-8; d_gene: TRBD1; j_gene: TRBJ1-6; abundance: .; CDR3nt: TGTGCCAGCAGCATCCGGACAGGGGGTAGTAATTCACCCCTCCACTTT; CDR3aa: CASSIRTGGSNSPLHF
v_gene: TRBV12-5; d_gene: TRBD1; j_gene: TRBJ1-2; abundance: .; CDR3nt: TGTGCTAGTGCGGAGGGCAGGGGGCGCGGGTTTTATGGCTACACCTTC; CDR3aa: CASAEGRGRGFYGYTF
v_gene: TRBV12-5; d_gene: .; j_gene: TRBJ1-5; abundance: .; CDR3nt: TGTGCTAGTGGTTTGGTGACAGGAACTAGCAATCAGCCCCAGCATTTT; CDR3aa: CASGLVTGTSNQPQHF
v_gene: TRBV9; d_gene: TRBD2; j_gene: TRBJ2-5; abundance: .; CDR3nt: TGTGCCAGCAGCCCCGGACTAGCGGGGGAGACCCAGTACTTC; CDR3aa: CASSPGLAGETQYF
v_gene: TRBV11-2; d_gene: TRBD1; j_gene: TRBJ1-1; abundance: .; CDR3nt: TGTGCCAGCAGCCTAAGACAGGGGATATTGGACACTGAAGCTTTCTTT; CDR3aa: CASSLRQGILDTEAFF
v_gene: TRBV18; d_gene: TRBD2; j_gene: TRBJ2-1; abundance: .; CDR3nt: TGTGCCAGCTCACCACTCCCCGGTGGAGCGGGAGGGCTCGATGAGCAGTTCTTC; CDR3aa: CASSPLPGGAGGLDEQFF
v_gene: TRBV11-2; d_gene: TRBD1; j_gene: TRBJ1-4; abundance: .; CDR3nt: TGTGCCAGCAGCTTAGGACAGGGAAACGAAAAACTGTTTTTT; CDR3aa: CASSLGQGNEKLFF
v_gene: TRBV28; d_gene: TRBD1; j_gene: TRBJ1-2; abundance: .; CDR3nt: TGTGCCAGCAGTTCCGCCGGACAGGACTACTATGGCTACACCTTC; CDR3aa: CASSSAGQDYYGYTF
v_gene: TRBV5-6; d_gene: .; j_gene: TRBJ2-7; abundance: .; CDR3nt: TGTGCCAGCAGTGAACTCAGGGTCTACGAGCAGTACTTC; CDR3aa: CASSELRVYEQYF
v_gene: TRBV28; d_gene: .; j_gene: TRBJ2-7; abundance: .; CDR3nt: TGTGCCAGCAGTACAGGGTCTACCTTCTACGAGCAGTACTTC; CDR3aa: CASSTGSTFYEQYF
v_gene: TRBV2; d_gene: TRBD1; j_gene: TRBJ1-2; abundance: few; CDR3nt: TGTGCCAGCAAGCTGACAGGGGACGGCTATGGCTACACCTTC; CDR3aa: CASKLTGDGYGYTF
v_gene: TRBV25-1; d_gene: .; j_gene: TRBJ2-2; abundance: .; CDR3nt: TGTGCCAGCAGTGTACAGAACACCGGGGAGCTGTTTTTT; CDR3aa: CASSVQNTGELFF
v_gene: TRBV30; d_gene: .; j_gene: TRBJ1-5; abundance: .; CDR3nt: TGTGCCTGGAGTGTCAAGGGAGGGGGGCCCCAGCATTTT; CDR3aa: CAWSVKGGGPQHF
v_gene: TRBV5-1; d_gene: .; j_gene: TRBJ2-7; abundance: few; CDR3nt: TGCGCCAGCAGCTTGACCTTAGGGGGAGGGTCCTACGAGCAGTACTTC; CDR3aa: CASSLTLGGGSYEQYF
v_gene: TRBV3-1/TRBV3-2; d_gene: .; j_gene: TRBJ2-2; abundance: few; CDR3nt: TGTGCCAGCAGCCGCGAGCTGCTAGCGTCCGGGGAGCTGTTTTTT; CDR3aa: CASSRELLASGELFF
v_gene: TRBV9; d_gene: TRBD2; j_gene: TRBJ2-3; abundance: .; CDR3nt: TGTGCCAGCAGCGTAGCTTCCGGGACTACAGATCTCGTGAGCACAGATACGCAGTATTTT; CDR3aa: CASSVASGTTDLVSTDTQYF
v_gene: TRBV11-2; d_gene: TRBD2; j_gene: TRBJ2-3; abundance: .; CDR3nt: TGTGCCAGCAGCCCAGTGGGACTAGGCCCAGATACGCAGTATTTT; CDR3aa: CASSPVGLGPDTQYF
v_gene: TRBV7-8; d_gene: .; j_gene: TRBJ1-4; abundance: .; CDR3nt: TGTGCCAGCAGCTTAGACAGGGACGAAAAACTGTTTTTT; CDR3aa: CASSLDRDEKLFF
v_gene: TRBV18; d_gene: .; j_gene: TRBJ2-5; abundance: .; CDR3nt: TGTGCCAGCTCACCTCCCTCCGCGGGTCCAGCAGAGACCCAGTACTTC; CDR3aa: CASSPPSAGPAETQYF
v_gene: TRBV28; d_gene: .; j_gene: TRBJ2-7; abundance: .; CDR3nt: TGTGCCAGCAGTCTGACTGTTATCTACGAGCAGTACTTC; CDR3aa: CASSLTVIYEQYF
v_gene: TRBV19; d_gene: .; j_gene: TRBJ1-1; abundance: .; CDR3nt: TGTGCCAGTAGCGTTAACACTGAAGCTTTCTTT; CDR3aa: CASSVNTEAFF
v_gene: TRBV28; d_gene: TRBD1; j_gene: TRBJ1-6; abundance: .; CDR3nt: TGTGCCAGCAGTACGGGACAGGGGACGGCACCCCTCCACTTT; CDR3aa: CASSTGQGTAPLHF
v_gene: TRBV27; d_gene: TRBD2; j_gene: TRBJ2-1; abundance: few; CDR3nt: TGTGCCAGCAGTTTAGTGCGGGGGTACAATGAGCAGTTCTTC; CDR3aa: CASSLVRGYNEQFF
v_gene: TRBV7-8; d_gene: .; j_gene: TRBJ1-3; abundance: .; CDR3nt: TGTGCCAGCAGCCAGGACAACTCTGGAAACACCATATATTTT; CDR3aa: CASSQDNSGNTIYF
v_gene: TRBV6-2/TRBV6-3; d_gene: TRBD1; j_gene: TRBJ2-7; abundance: .; CDR3nt: TGTGCCAGCAACCCTGACAGGGGCGGCTCCTACGAGCAGTACTTC; CDR3aa: CASNPDRGGSYEQYF
v_gene: TRBV5-1; d_gene: TRBD1; j_gene: TRBJ1-6; abundance: .; CDR3nt: TGCGCCAGCAGCTTGGACGGGACAGGGCTGTATAATTCACCCCTCCACTTT; CDR3aa: CASSLDGTGLYNSPLHF
v_gene: TRBV7-2; d_gene: .; j_gene: TRBJ2-7; abundance: .; CDR3nt: TGTGCCAGCAGCTTGGCAGGGGTTTTTGCCGAGCAGTACTTC; CDR3aa: CASSLAGVFAEQYF
v_gene: TRBV24-1; d_gene: .; j_gene: TRBJ1-5; abundance: .; CDR3nt: TGTGCCACCAGTGGTAACAGGGAGGGTCAGCCCCAGCATTTT; CDR3aa: CATSGNREGQPQHF
v_gene: TRBV5-1; d_gene: .; j_gene: TRBJ2-1; abundance: once; CDR3nt: TGCGCCAGCAGCCCATCCCTAGCGTTACGAAATGAGCAGTTCTTC; CDR3aa: CASSPSLALRNEQFF
v_gene: TRBV29-1; d_gene: .; j_gene: TRBJ2-3; abundance: .; CDR3nt: TGCAGCGTAGGAGATTCGACAGATACGCAGTATTTT; CDR3aa: CSVGDSTDTQYF
v_gene: TRBV19; d_gene: TRBD2; j_gene: TRBJ2-1; abundance: .; CDR3nt: TGTGCCAGTAGTATACGACGGGGGGGCCGAGATGAGCAGTTCTTC; CDR3aa: CASSIRRGGRDEQFF
v_gene: TRBV12-3/TRBV12-4; d_gene: .; j_gene: TRBJ1-6; abundance: .; CDR3nt: TGTGCCAGCAGGTCATTAACAGGTTCACCCCTCCACTTT; CDR3aa: CASRSLTGSPLHF
v_gene: TRBV2; d_gene: .; j_gene: TRBJ2-1; abundance: .; CDR3nt: TGTGCCAGCAGAAAACAGGGCGGCGTTTCAAATGAGCAGTTCTTC; CDR3aa: CASRKQGGVSNEQFF
v_gene: TRBV7-9; d_gene: TRBD2; j_gene: TRBJ2-5; abundance: once; CDR3nt: TGTGCCAGCAGCGGGACTAGCGGGAAAGGAGAGACCCAGTACTTC; CDR3aa: CASSGTSGKGETQYF
v_gene: TRBV29-1; d_gene: .; j_gene: TRBJ1-2; abundance: .; CDR3nt: TGCAGCGTTGAAAGACAGGTTAACTATGGCTACACCTTC; CDR3aa: CSVERQVNYGYTF
v_gene: TRBV12-1; d_gene: .; j_gene: TRBJ1-5; abundance: few; CDR3nt: TGTGCCAGCACCGAAGGGGAAAAGAATCAGCCCCAGCATTTT; CDR3aa: CASTEGEKNQPQHF
v_gene: TRBV11-2; d_gene: .; j_gene: TRBJ1-3; abundance: once; CDR3nt: TGTGCCAGCAGCTTAGGTGCAGGTGGAAACACCATATATTTT; CDR3aa: CASSLGAGGNTIYF
v_gene: TRBV19; d_gene: TRBD2; j_gene: TRBJ2-1; abundance: .; CDR3nt: TGTGCCAGTAGTAGGCGGACTAGCGGTAATGAGCAGTTCTTC; CDR3aa: CASSRRTSGNEQFF
v_gene: TRBV30; d_gene: TRBD1; j_gene: TRBJ1-6; abundance: .; CDR3nt: TGTGCCTGGACGCAGGGGGCGAGGAATTCACCCCTCCACTTT; CDR3aa: CAWTQGARNSPLHF
v_gene: TRBV28; d_gene: TRBD2; j_gene: TRBJ2-7; abundance: .; CDR3nt: TGTGCCAGCAGTTTAAGTAGGACTAGAAACGAGCAGTACTTC; CDR3aa: CASSLSRTRNEQYF
v_gene: TRBV5-1; d_gene: .; j_gene: TRBJ1-4; abundance: .; CDR3nt: TGCGCCAGCAGCCCGGACGGACAGACAACTAATGAAAAACTGTTTTTT; CDR3aa: CASSPDGQTTNEKLFF
v_gene: TRBV5-1; d_gene: .; j_gene: TRBJ1-4; abundance: once; CDR3nt: TGCGCCAGCAGAGCAACAGGGTCAACTAATGAAAAACTGTTTTTT; CDR3aa: CASRATGSTNEKLFF
v_gene: TRBV3-1/TRBV3-2; d_gene: TRBD1; j_gene: TRBJ1-4; abundance: .; CDR3nt: TGTGCCAGCAGCCCCGGCAGGCAGGGGGTACACGAAAAACTGTTTTTT; CDR3aa: CASSPGRQGVHEKLFF
v_gene: TRBV19; d_gene: .; j_gene: TRBJ2-1; abundance: .; CDR3nt: TGTGCCAGCCGGACGGACGGGGCCTACAATGAGCAGTTCTTC; CDR3aa: CASRTDGAYNEQFF
v_gene: TRBV28; d_gene: .; j_gene: TRBJ1-2; abundance: .; CDR3nt: TGTGCCAGCAGTTTACAATTGCAGGGATCCTATGGCTACACCTTC; CDR3aa: CASSLQLQGSYGYTF
v_gene: TRBV10-3; d_gene: .; j_gene: TRBJ2-2; abundance: .; CDR3nt: TGTGCCATCAGTGACGGAGGGAGTACCGGGGAGCTGTTTTTT; CDR3aa: CAISDGGSTGELFF